Below, 8 T cell receptor beta chains from the same sample are listed, as sequenced in a study of CD8+CD57+ T cells in acquired aplastic anemia. Genomic DNA, serving as template, underwent TCR beta VDJ and CDR3 profiling. MiXCR, run by TCRdb on the reads, gives a single entry per CDR3 protein. The sample includes about 160,000 distinct CDR3 sequences, 40% to 50% of them seen just once. CD8+CD57+ cell expansion had been shown by flow cytometry in patients chosen for sequencing. The specimen sequenced was sorted CD4+, CD8+, or CD8+CD57+ T cells (not recorded which) from PBMCs. These receptors came from a human donor with aplastic anemia.

The rearrangement links TRBV7-8 to TRBJ2-3; 7 bases fit TRBD2. Germline CDR1 reads SGHVS; CDR2 reads FQNEAQ. The CDR3 runs to 15 residues. The V and J ends lost 5 bases and 2 bases, in that order; junction bases with no gene match: 7. The CDR3 DNA reads as TGTGCCAGCAGCCCCTGGGGGGGTCTCACAGATACGCAGTATTTT. This encodes CASSPWGGLTDTQYF.

This clonotype was observed a few times. The chain joins TRBV7-9 to TRBJ1-1; TRBD1 matches at 9 bases. Germline CDR1 and CDR2: SEHNR and FQNEAQ (reference sequence). The CDR3 spans 13 residues. Germline trimming cut 5 bases from V and 7 bases from J; bases unmatched to any gene: 5. The CDR3 DNA sequence: TGTGCCAGCAGCCTAACGACAGGGGGTGAAGCTTTCTTT. Its translation: CASSLTTGGEAFF.

Turning to this clonotype: One base away lies a much larger clone, so this may be a sequencing read error. The V and J genes are TRBV6-5 and TRBJ2-1; 12 bases are a match to TRBD2. Germline V lookup: CDR1 MNHEY, CDR2 SVGAGI. This CDR3 region has 15 residues. For the CDR3, the DNA is TGTGCCATCAGTTACGGTACTAGCGGGAGGATCGAGCAGTTCTTC. Translation: CAISYGTSGRIEQFF.

With regard to this clonotype: One junction end disagrees with the germline gene, perhaps due to a read error. The chain couples TRBV9 to TRBJ2-3; D is perhaps TRBD1 or TRBD2 (5 bases each). The CDR3 sequence is 16 residues long. Germline V CDR1 and CDR2: SGDLS, YYNGEE. For the CDR3, the DNA is TGTGCCAGCAGCGTCGAGAGGACACCTAGCACAGATGCGCAGTATTTT. This encodes CASSVERTPSTDAQYF. The full variable domain, with the rest looked up from reference TRBV9 and TRBJ2-3, is DSGVTQTPKHLITATGQRVTLRCSPRSGDLSVYWYQQSLDQGLQFLIQYYNGEERAKGNILERFSAQQFPDLHSELNLSSLELGDSALYFCASSVERTPSTDAQYFGPGTRLTVL.

V and J are TRBV25-1 and TRBJ1-5; D might be TRBD1 (6 bases). Germline V gene sequence: CDR1 MGHDK, CDR2 SYGVNS. V lost 5 bases and J 3 bases, leaving 8 bases between the germline ends. The CDR3 runs to 13 residues. As DNA, the CDR3 is TGTGCCAGCAGTACAGGGTTCAATCAGCCCCAGCATTTT. It is translated as CASSTGFNQPQHF.

This clonotype was counted at least ten times. The V gene is TRBV29-1, the J gene TRBJ2-5; D remains unclear. Per the germline V gene, CDR1 is SQVTM and CDR2 is ANQGSEA. The CDR3 spans 14 residues. Deletions cut 0 bases from V and 1 base from J, with 9 bases between. This CDR3 reads CSVEDAGLQETQYF. The CDR3 DNA reads as TGCAGCGTTGAAGATGCCGGGCTCCAAGAGACCCAGTACTTC.

In the case of this clonotype: The junction and the germline gene differ at one end; a read error may be behind it. The rearrangement links TRBV27 to TRBJ2-3; D is unresolved. The CDR3 totals 13 residues. Per the germline V gene, CDR1 is MNHEY and CDR2 is SMNVEV (reference sequence). Here the CDR3 DNA reads TGTGCCAGCAGTTTTGTCGGTATAGATACGCGGTATTTT. Its protein product is CASSFVGIDTRYF.

This clonotype was observed at least ten times. J is TRBJ2-1 and V is TRBV24-1; 7 bases align to TRBD1. CDR1 and CDR2 (germline): KGHDR, SFDVKD. The CDR3 contains 15 residues. The V gene end was trimmed by 9 bases and the J gene end by 2 bases; junction bases not matched to a gene: 9. The CDR3 here is CATSIDREPYNEQFF. The CDR3 bases are TGTGCCACCTCCATCGACAGGGAACCCTACAATGAGCAGTTCTTC.